This T cell receptor beta chain stems from a study of T cell repertoires in aging, cancer and after chemotherapy. Across the study: Donors were grouped into six age bands spanning 30 or younger through 70 or older. Millions of TCR reads were in the whole dataset.

The template was genomic DNA from peripheral blood, not RNA. By share, this clonotype ranks as medium-sized. TRB rearrangements spanning V, D and J were amplified using mixed TRB-A/B primers. TCRdb re-called the multiplex PCR reads through MiXCR, storing one row per CDR3 protein. The table includes approximately 1,600 distinct CDR3 sequences, 20% to 30% detected once. The TCR comes from a human donor with a solid tumor. The specimen sequenced was blood.

Here the CDR3 reads CASSSNPAGTRYNEQFF. CDR3 in DNA: TGTGCCAGCAGCTCCAACCCTGCCGGGACTAGATACAATGAGCAGTTCTTC. This chain connects TRBV5-4 to TRBJ2-1; 8 bases map to TRBD2. Germline lookup yields CDR1 SGHNT and CDR2 YYREEE (reference sequence). V lost 3 bases and J lost 4; bases outside the gene matches: 12. The CDR3 extends over 17 amino acids.